The present T cell receptor (beta chain) was sequenced within a study of T cells in Graves' hyperthyroidism and ophthalmopathy. Remarks on this clonotype: Its antigen remains unidentified.

Whole-study results and caveats: Ophthalmopathy stood apart from stable hyperthyroidism in a 13 V-J model. The model identified upcoming ophthalmopathy a median around 6 months ahead of onset.

The source material, RNA transcripts, was used to amplify TCR beta CDR3 regions. TCR CDR3 regions were first amplified by RT-PCR with HTBI primers. TCRdb reprocessed the multiplex PCR reads with MiXCR, giving one entry per CDR3 protein. The table lists hundreds of thousands of distinct CDR3 sequences, 40% to 55% of them singletons. This sequence was found in a woman aged 18-35 years with Graves' hyperthyroidism. The specimen sequenced was peripheral blood or thyroid tissue (not recorded which).

The CDR3 is CASIRDRANTIYF. The CDR3 DNA follows: TGTGCCAGCATTCGGGACAGGGCAAACACCATATATTTT. The V gene is TRBV7-4, the J gene TRBJ1-3; TRBD1 aligns across 9 bases. Germline V gives CDR1 SGHVT, CDR2 SQSDAQ. The junction had 4 bases not matched to a gene; V was cut back by 7 bases and J by 6 bases. The CDR3 extends over 13 amino acids.